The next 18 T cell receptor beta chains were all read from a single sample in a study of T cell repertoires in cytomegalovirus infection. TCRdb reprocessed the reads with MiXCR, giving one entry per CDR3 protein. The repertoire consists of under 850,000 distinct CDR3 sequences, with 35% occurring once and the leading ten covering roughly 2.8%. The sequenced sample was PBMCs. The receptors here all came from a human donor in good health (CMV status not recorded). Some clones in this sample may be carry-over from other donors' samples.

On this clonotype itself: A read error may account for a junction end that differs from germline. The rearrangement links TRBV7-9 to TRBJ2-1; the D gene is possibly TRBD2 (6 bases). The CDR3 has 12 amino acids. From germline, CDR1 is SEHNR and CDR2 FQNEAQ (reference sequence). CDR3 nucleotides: TGTGCCAGCGGCACCGCGACTAGGCCATCCAGCTTC. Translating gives CASGTATRPSSF.

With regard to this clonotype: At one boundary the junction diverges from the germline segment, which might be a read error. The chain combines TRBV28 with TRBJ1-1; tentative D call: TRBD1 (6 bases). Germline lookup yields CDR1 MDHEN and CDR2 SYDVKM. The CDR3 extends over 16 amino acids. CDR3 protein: CASSLLGGYKHAEDFF. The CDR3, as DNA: TGTGCCAGCAGTTTGTTGGGGGGCTACAAACACGCTGAAGATTTCTTT.

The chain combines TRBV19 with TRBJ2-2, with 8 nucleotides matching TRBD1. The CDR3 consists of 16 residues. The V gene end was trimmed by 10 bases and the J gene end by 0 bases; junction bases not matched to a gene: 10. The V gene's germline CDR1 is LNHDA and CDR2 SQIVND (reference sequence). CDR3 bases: TGTGCCACGGGGAGATTACAGGGGGCGAACACCGGGGAGCTGTTTTTT. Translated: CATGRLQGANTGELFF.

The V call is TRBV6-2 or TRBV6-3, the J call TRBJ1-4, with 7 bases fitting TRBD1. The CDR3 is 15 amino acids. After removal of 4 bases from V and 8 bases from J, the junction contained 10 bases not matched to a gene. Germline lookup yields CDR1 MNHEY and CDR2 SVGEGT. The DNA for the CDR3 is TGTGCCAGCAGTTCTCCTAGGGACAGTCGGGAAAAACTGTTTTTT. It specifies CASSSPRDSREKLFF.

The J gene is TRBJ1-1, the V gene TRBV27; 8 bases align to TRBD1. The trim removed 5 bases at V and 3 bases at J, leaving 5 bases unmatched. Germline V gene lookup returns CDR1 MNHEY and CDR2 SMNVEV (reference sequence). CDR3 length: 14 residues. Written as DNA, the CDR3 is TGTGCCAGCAGTCCTCGGACAGGGTACACTGAAGCTTTCTTT. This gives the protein CASSPRTGYTEAFF.

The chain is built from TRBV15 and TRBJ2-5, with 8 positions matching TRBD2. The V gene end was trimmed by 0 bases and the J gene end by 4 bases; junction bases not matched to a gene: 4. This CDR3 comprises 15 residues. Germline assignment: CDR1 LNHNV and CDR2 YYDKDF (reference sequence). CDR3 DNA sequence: TGTGCCACCAGCAGAGATAGCCTAGCGGGAGAGACCCAGTACTTC. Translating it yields CATSRDSLAGETQYF.

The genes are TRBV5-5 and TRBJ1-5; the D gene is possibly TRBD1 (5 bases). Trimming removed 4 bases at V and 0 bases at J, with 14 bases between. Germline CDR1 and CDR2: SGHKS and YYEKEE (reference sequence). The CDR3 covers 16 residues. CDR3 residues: CASSRQHANSNQPQHF. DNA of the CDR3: TGTGCCAGCAGCCGACAGCACGCGAATAGCAATCAGCCCCAGCATTTT. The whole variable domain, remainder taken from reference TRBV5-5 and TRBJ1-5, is DAGVTQSPTHLIKTRGQQVTLRCSPISGHKSVSWYQQVLGQGPQFIFQYYEKEERGRGNFPDRFSARQFPNYSSELNVNALLLGDSALYLCASSRQHANSNQPQHFGDGTRLSIL.

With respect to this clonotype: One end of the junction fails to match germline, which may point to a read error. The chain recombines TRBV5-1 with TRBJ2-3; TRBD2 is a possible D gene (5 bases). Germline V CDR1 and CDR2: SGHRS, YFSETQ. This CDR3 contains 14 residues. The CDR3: CASSWSLGTDTQYF. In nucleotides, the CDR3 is TGCGCCAGCAGCTGGTCACTAGGCACGGATACGCAGTATTTT.

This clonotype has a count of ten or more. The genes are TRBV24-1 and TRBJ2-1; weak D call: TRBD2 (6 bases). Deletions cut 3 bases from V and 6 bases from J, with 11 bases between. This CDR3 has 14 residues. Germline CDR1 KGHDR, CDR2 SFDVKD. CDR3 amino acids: CATSDRTTSNEQFF. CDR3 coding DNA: TGTGCCACCAGTGATCGGACGACTAGCAATGAGCAGTTCTTC.

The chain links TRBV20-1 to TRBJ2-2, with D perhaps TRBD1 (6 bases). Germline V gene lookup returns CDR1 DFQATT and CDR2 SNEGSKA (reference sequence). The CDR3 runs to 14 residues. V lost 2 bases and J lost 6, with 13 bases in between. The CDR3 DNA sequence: TGCAGTGCTAGACCGGGACATTTCGCCGGGGAGCTGTTTTTT. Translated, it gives CSARPGHFAGELFF.

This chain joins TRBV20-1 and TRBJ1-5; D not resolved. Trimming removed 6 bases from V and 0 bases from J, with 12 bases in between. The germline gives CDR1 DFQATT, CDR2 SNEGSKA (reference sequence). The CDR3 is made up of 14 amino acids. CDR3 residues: CSAQTVNSNQPQHF. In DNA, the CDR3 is TGCAGTGCGCAGACGGTCAATAGCAATCAGCCCCAGCATTTT.

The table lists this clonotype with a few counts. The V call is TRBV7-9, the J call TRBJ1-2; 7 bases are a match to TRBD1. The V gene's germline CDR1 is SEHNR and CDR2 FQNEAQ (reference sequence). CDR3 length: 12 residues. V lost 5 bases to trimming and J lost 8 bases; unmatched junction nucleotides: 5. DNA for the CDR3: TGTGCCAGCAGCCAGACAGGGCTGGGCTACACCTTC. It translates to CASSQTGLGYTF. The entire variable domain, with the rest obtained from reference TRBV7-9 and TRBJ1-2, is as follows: DTGVSQNPRHKITKRGQNVTFRCDPISEHNRLYWYRQTLGQGPEFLTYFQNEAQLEKSRLLSDRFSAERPKGSFSTLEIQRTEQGDSAMYLCASSQTGLGYTFGSGTRLTVV.

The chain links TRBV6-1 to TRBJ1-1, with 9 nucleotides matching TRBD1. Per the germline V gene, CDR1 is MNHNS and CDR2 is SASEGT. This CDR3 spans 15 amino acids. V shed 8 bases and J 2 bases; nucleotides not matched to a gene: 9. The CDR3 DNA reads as TGTGCCAGCTTCCGGGACAGGGCCCTTAACACTGAAGCTTTCTTT. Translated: CASFRDRALNTEAFF.

The DNA of the CDR3 is TGCAGTGCTGCCCCCCCGGATGTGAACACTGAAGCTTTCTTT. The encoded protein is CSAAPPDVNTEAFF. The chain joins TRBV20-1 to TRBJ1-1; D is undetermined. Trimming removed 5 bases from V and 0 bases from J, with 13 bases in between. Germline CDR1 reads DFQATT; CDR2 reads SNEGSKA (reference sequence). CDR3 length equals 14 residues.

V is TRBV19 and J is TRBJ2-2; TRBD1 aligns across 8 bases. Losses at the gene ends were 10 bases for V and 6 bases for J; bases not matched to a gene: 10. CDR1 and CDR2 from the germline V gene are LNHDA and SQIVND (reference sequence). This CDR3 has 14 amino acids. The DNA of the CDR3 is TGTGCCACAAGAAAACAGGGGGGAGCCGGGGAGCTGTTTTTT. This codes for CATRKQGGAGELFF.

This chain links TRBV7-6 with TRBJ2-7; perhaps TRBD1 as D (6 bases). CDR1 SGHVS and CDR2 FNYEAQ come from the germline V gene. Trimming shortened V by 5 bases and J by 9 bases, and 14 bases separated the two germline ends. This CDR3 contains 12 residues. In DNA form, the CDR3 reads TGTGCCAGCAGCGCCGAGGGGGACGGGCAGTACTTC. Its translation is CASSAEGDGQYF.

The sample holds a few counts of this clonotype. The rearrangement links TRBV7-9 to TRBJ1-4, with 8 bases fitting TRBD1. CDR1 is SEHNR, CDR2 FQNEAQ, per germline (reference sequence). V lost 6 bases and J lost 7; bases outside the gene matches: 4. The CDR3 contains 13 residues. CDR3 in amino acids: CASRPGTGEKLFF. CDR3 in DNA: TGTGCCAGCAGGCCCGGGACAGGTGAAAAACTGTTTTTT.

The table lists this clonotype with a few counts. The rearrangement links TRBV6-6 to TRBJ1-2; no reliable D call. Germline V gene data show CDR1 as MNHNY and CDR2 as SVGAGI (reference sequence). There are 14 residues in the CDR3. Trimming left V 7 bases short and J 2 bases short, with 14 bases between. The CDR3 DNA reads TGTGCCAGCAAGGGAAGGGATGCAAACTATGGCTACACCTTC. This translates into CASKGRDANYGYTF.